This T cell receptor beta chain is drawn from a study of blood T cell repertoires in COVID-19. Study-wide context: Collection of acute and convalescent COVID-19 samples took place in the United States, Italy and Spain. From T cells, B-cell-depleted T cells, or PBMCs came the material, which was cDNA or gDNA.

In the original analysis: Using reference gene primer amplification, nucleated cell counts were estimated. The table came from immunoSEQ multiplex PCR; TCRdb's copy has only in-frame clones and leaves some out. V and J calls and clone size are as listed in that table; D and trimming were resolved from the DNA. The data show about 140,000 clones, roughly 79% seen once. The sequenced material came from peripheral blood. This TCR was recovered from a man aged 45-65 years with active or convalescent COVID-19.

The CDR3, as DNA: TGTGCCAGCAGTTACAGATTAAGACCAGGCAATTCACCCCTCCACTTT. This translates into CASSYRLRPGNSPLHF. This chain links TRBV28 with TRBJ1-6, with D unclear. V dropped 4 bases and J dropped 7 bases, with 17 bases sitting between them. This CDR3 comprises 16 residues. CDR1 is MDHEN and CDR2 is SYDVKM in the germline V gene.